This TCR beta chain was captured by sequencing in a study of T cells in Graves' hyperthyroidism and ophthalmopathy (dated by TCRdb to between 2018 and 2021). Regarding the complete study: Peripheral blood was collected at initial diagnosis, before any treatment. The paper describes TCR Vbeta CDR3 sequencing of roughly 130 peripheral blood samples, made up of under 50 ophthalmopathy patients, 70 to 75 hyperthyroidism patients and roughly 17 progressor patients. A discovery cohort of about a hundred patients, approximately 45 with Graves' ophthalmopathy and 55 to 65 with stable Graves' hyperthyroidism, was used to find distinguishing TCR V-J signatures. Prospective prediction of ophthalmopathy was tested in an independent validation cohort of fewer than 20 hyperthyroidism patients and 17 patients who later progressed to ophthalmopathy. After sampling, hyperthyroidism patients received methimazole starting at 30 mg daily, and ophthalmopathy patients received high-dose intravenous methylprednisolone. The approximately 90 discovery patients were randomly split 7:3 into training and test sets. In addition, the study compared T-cell repertoires in thyroid tissue and in blood from roughly six Graves' hyperthyroidism patients.

From a lookup of the germline V gene (reference sequence), CDR1 and CDR2 are LNHDA and SQIVND. Relative to germline, V is 9 bases shorter and J is 7 bases shorter, with 15 bases between their ends. The CDR3 has 12 amino acids, counting the end cysteine and phenylalanine. Only the CDR3 region is kept as DNA, spanning 36 bases read in frame from base 1. Amplification of TCR beta CDR3 regions was carried out from RNA transcripts. The first round of RT-PCR for the TCR CDR3 was performed with the HTBI primer set and the Qiagen OneStep RT-PCR kit. Libraries were constructed in a second round of multiplex PCR, after which size selection and purification were performed. The libraries were sequenced on an Illumina HiSeq2000 using paired-end 100 bp reads. The study's own analysis went as follows. SOAPnuke was used to process the raw data, throwing out any read that contained adapters or uncalled bases, had a mean Phred below 15, or lacked an exact constant-primer or identifier match. High-quality paired reads were merged with COPE v1.2.5, and unique nucleotide sequences were defined as clonotypes. MiTCR v1.1 was used to align clonotypes to the IMGT TRBV, TRBD and TRBJ reference segments. Only V-J combinations with frequency above 0.0001, covering 99.2% of repertoires, were analysed. The TCS score was defined as the ratio of F50 (clonal expansion) to E x V (chaos), calculated using BLOSUM62-based TCRdist between CDR3 peptides within each V-J. Welch's t-statistics and random forest reduced around 510 V-J features to roughly 13, which were used in a naive Bayes classifier (R e1071). TCRdb itself trimmed the public reads at Q25 with fastp, ran MiXCR and retained productive beta chains. When rows share a CDR3 protein, they turn into one entry using the most common DNA and genes. These V and J calls derive from TCRdb rather than the authors' analysis. The sample yields more than 300,000 distinct CDR3 sequences; roughly 15% were counted once. Of the sample, about 18% is held by the ten largest clones.

General study outcomes and caveats: Blood samples also contained most of the expanded thyroid clonotypes (frequency above 0.001), which suggests that blood repertoires may reflect thyroid immune responses. No statistical method was used to set the sample size in advance, and investigators knew the group allocation. During validation, the model predicted progression to ophthalmopathy a median of approximately 6.5 months ahead of onset, with roughly 65% sensitivity and almost 75% specificity. In cross-validation, a model built on a 13 V-J signature told ophthalmopathy apart from stable hyperthyroidism with under 90% sensitivity and about 81% specificity, and in testing the same model reached 80%/75%.

Ophthalmopathy patients had moderately to severely active disease, Clinical Activity Score of at least 3, NOSPECS grade of at least 4, and duration under 3 months. Any patient with an uncontrolled infection, another autoimmune disease, pregnancy or lactation was excluded. Diagnoses were based on clinical symptoms, serum thyroxine and TRAb, thyroid ultrasound and orbital computed tomography. Ficoll-Paque density gradient centrifugation was used to isolate PBMCs from around 9.1 ml of fresh peripheral blood. Trizol reagent was used to extract total RNA, and RNA quality was then checked on an Agilent 2100 Bioanalyzer. This clonotype has at least ten counts. Its target antigen remains unknown. Base qualities were left out, and no much larger clone turns up one base away.

The rearrangement combines TRBV19 with TRBJ1-1, with the D gene uncertain. Sequencing was carried out using blood. The TCR originated in a woman aged 25-40 years with Graves' ophthalmopathy. The DNA sequence reads TGTGCCAGCCGATTTACACCTAATGAAGCTTTCTTT. It codes for CASRFTPNEAFF.